Listed here is a single T cell receptor (beta chain). Its antigen is unknown. This sample was taken from a study of a mutant IDH1 vaccine in newly diagnosed glioma. Across the study: Radiotherapy, temozolomide, or both had been given previously, and both were given to most. Scheduled at week 35, visit V12 preceded visit V13, held at week 47. Study outcomes and limitations: Induction of immune responses by the vaccine occurred in approximately 92% of patients.

Using immunoSEQ multiplex PCR, the repertoire was profiled, and TCRdb retains in-frame clones only, with some absent. The table includes roughly 50,000 clones, roughly 84% detected once. Time point denoted: week 35, safety follow-up. Doses of 300 ug of mutant IDH1 20-mer peptide were given with topical imiquimod. New WHO grade 3 or 4 astrocytomas that were IDH1-mutant and ATRX-lost occurred in the donors. The TCR sequence derives from a man aged 35-49 years with glioma. Here the sequenced sample was PBMCs, taken from a glioma patient whose treatment included an IDH1 peptide vaccine.

CDR3 residues: CASSLPGGPGTGELFF. The CDR3, as DNA: TGTGCCAGCAGCTTGCCCGGGGGGCCGGGCACCGGGGAGCTGTTTTTT. The chain uses TRBV5-6 and TRBJ2-2, with D possibly TRBD2 on 7 matching bases. Germline lookup yields CDR1 SGHDT and CDR2 YYEEEE. This CDR3 spans 16 amino acids. V gave up 1 base and J gave up 4 bases, with 14 bases separating them.